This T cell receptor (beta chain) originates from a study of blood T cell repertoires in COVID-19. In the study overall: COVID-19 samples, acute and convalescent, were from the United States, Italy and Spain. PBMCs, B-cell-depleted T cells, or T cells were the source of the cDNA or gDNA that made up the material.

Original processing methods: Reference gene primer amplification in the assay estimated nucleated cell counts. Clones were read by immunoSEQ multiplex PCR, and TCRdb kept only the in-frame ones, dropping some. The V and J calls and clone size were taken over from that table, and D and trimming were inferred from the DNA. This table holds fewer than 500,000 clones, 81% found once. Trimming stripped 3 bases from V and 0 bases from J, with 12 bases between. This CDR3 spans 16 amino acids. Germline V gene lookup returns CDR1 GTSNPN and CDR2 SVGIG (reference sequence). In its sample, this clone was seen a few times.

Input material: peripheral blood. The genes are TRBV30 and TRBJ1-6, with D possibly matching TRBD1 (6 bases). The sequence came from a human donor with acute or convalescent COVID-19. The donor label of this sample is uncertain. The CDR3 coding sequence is TGTGCCTGGAGGGGGGCAGTAAGCTCCTATAATTCACCCCTCCACTTT. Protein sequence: CAWRGAVSSYNSPLHF.